These T cell receptor beta chains were read from a single sample in a study of cytomegalovirus exposure and HLA in healthy donors. Sequencing was performed with immunoSEQ multiplex PCR; in TCRdb, only in-frame clones are kept and a portion is missing. The sample has around 250,000 clones, about 86% seen once. Sequenced sample: PBMCs. Receptor source: an older woman in good health and CMV-seropositive. CDR3s include the opening cysteine and the closing phenylalanine or tryptophan. Each record gives: V gene, clone size, J gene, D gene, CDR3 DNA, CDR3 protein. The D gene is left open where the match is weak. Clone size is stated in some rows and not others, as once, few, many or a class when expanded.

>TRBV28|-|TRBJ1-4|-
TGTGCCAGTATAAGTGGGCAGGGCAGTGAAAAACTGTTTTTT
CASISGQGSEKLFF
>TRBV6-5|-|TRBJ1-2|TRBD1
TGTGCCAGCAGGGCCCTGGGACAGATCCATGGCTACACCTTC
CASRALGQIHGYTF
>TRBV12-5|few|TRBJ2-7|-
TGTGCTAGTGGTTTAGGAGTTGGCGAGCAGTACTTC
CASGLGVGEQYF
>TRBV4-2|-|TRBJ2-3|-
TGTGCCAGCAGCCAAGCACTAGTCCCAGATACGCAGTATTTT
CASSQALVPDTQYF
>TRBV29-1|-|TRBJ2-7|-
TGCAGCGTTGTTTTGCAGATTCAGCTAGATCCCTACGAGCAGTACTTC
CSVVLQIQLDPYEQYF
>TRBV29-1|-|TRBJ2-7|-
TGCAGCGTTGAAGATGGGCAGGGAGGATACGAGCAGTACTTC
CSVEDGQGGYEQYF
>TRBV6-1|-|TRBJ1-1|TRBD1
TGTGCCAGCAGTGAAACAGGGGACACTGAAGCTTTCTTT
CASSETGDTEAFF
>TRBV5-6|-|TRBJ2-7|-
TGTGCCAGCAGCCTCAGGGGGGTGATGTCCGAGCAGTACTTC
CASSLRGVMSEQYF
>TRBV27|once|TRBJ2-7|TRBD1
TGTGCCAGCAGGACAGGGGGGGGTTACGAGCAGTACTTC
CASRTGGGYEQYF
>TRBV7-9|-|TRBJ1-1|-
TGTGCCAGCAGCCAGGGACACCCAGAGCTCTACCGGGCTTTCTTT
CASSQGHPELYRAFF
>TRBV6-1|-|TRBJ2-1|-
TGTGCCAGCAGTGAAGCTGACTGGAGAACCTACAATGAGCAGTTCTTC
CASSEADWRTYNEQFF
>TRBV19|-|TRBJ2-3|-
TGTGCCAGTAGAGGGGACACAGATACGCAGTATTTT
CASRGDTDTQYF
>TRBV6-5|-|TRBJ1-4|-
TGTGCCAGCAGTTCCGTTAATGAAAAACTGTTTTTT
CASSSVNEKLFF
>TRBV11-2|-|TRBJ1-2|TRBD1
TGTGCCAGCAATCCGGGACAGGGGATTAGTGGCTACACCTTC
CASNPGQGISGYTF
>TRBV2|-|TRBJ2-6|TRBD1
TGTGCCAGCAGCCACCGGGACAGGGTATCCGTTGGGGCCAACGTCCTGACTTTC
CASSHRDRVSVGANVLTF
>TRBV4-1|-|TRBJ2-2|-
TGCGCCAGCAGCCAAGGAGGCCTCGGGGAGCTGTTTTTT
CASSQGGLGELFF
>TRBV28|once|TRBJ2-7|TRBD2
TGTGCCAGCAGTTTTCTAGCGGCGACCTACGAGCAGTACTTC
CASSFLAATYEQYF
>TRBV7-7|-|TRBJ2-3|TRBD1
TGTGCTAGCAGCCGGGACAGCGGAAGGTCGGGTACGCAGTATTTT
CASSRDSGRSGTQYF
>TRBV7-3|-|TRBJ1-6|-
TGTGCCAGCAGCTTAGAGTATAATTCACCCCTCCACTTT
CASSLEYNSPLHF
>TRBV5-6|-|TRBJ2-5|-
TGTGCCAGCAGCCTTAAGCGGGCCCTCGGGACCCAGTACTTC
CASSLKRALGTQYF
>TRBV7-2|-|TRBJ2-1|-
TGTGCCAGCAGCTTAGCCCCGGGTGTGCAGTTCTTC
CASSLAPGVQFF
>TRBV11-2|-|TRBJ1-3|-
TGTGCCAGCAGCCCCCCCGGGAGTTACTCTGGAAACACCATATATTTT
CASSPPGSYSGNTIYF
>TRBV19|-|TRBJ1-1|-
TGTGCCAGTAGTCCCAGAACCCACATTGATACTGAAGCTTTCTTT
CASSPRTHIDTEAFF
>TRBV9|-|TRBJ2-3|-
TGTGCCAGCAGCGTAGCGGGGGGCTGGGGCACAGATACGCAGTATTTT
CASSVAGGWGTDTQYF